This passage covers 3 T cell receptor beta chains from one sample sequenced in a study of PD-L1 blockade in urothelial cancer. Using immunoSEQ multiplex PCR, the repertoire was profiled, and TCRdb retains in-frame clones only, with some absent. In the table there are more than 45,000 clones, roughly 80% of which are singletons. The time point here: peripheral blood 6 weeks after treatment start. The sequencing used PBMCs, collected around atezolizumab (anti-PD-L1) treatment. The receptor set was obtained from a man between 70 and 80 years old with urothelial cancer.

The chain recombines TRBV6-5 with TRBJ2-1, with 10 bases aligning to TRBD2. Trimming took 8 bases from V and 8 from J; bases not matched to a gene: 12. Germline V lookup: CDR1 MNHEY, CDR2 SVGAGI. This CDR3 region has 15 residues. The CDR3 sequence: CASSAASGRAHEQFF. The DNA for the CDR3 is TGTGCCAGCTCTGCAGCTAGCGGGAGAGCCCATGAGCAGTTCTTC.

The gene calls are TRBV6-6 and TRBJ1-5; D perhaps matches TRBD1 (6 bases). Germline lookup yields CDR1 MNHNY and CDR2 SVGAGI (reference sequence). The CDR3 has 12 residues. V lost 5 bases, J lost 4 bases, and 6 bases lay in between. CDR3 amino acids: CASSTGNQPQHF. The CDR3 DNA follows: TGTGCCAGCAGTACAGGGAATCAGCCCCAGCATTTT.

The CDR3 nucleotides are TGTGCCAGCAGCTCCCGGACTAGCGGTAGGGATACGCAGTATTTT. This codes for CASSSRTSGRDTQYF. The genes are TRBV7-2 and TRBJ2-3; the match to TRBD2 covers 10 bases. Germline V gives CDR1 SGHTA, CDR2 FQGNSA. V dropped 4 bases and J dropped 6; count of bases not matched to a gene: 7. The CDR3 length is 15 residues.